This T cell receptor (beta chain) was captured by sequencing in a study of blood T cell repertoires in COVID-19. Sequenced by immunoSEQ multiplex PCR; TCRdb stores in-frame clones only, minus some. The table lists roughly 240,000 clones, 75% to 90% of them singletons, with about 3% in the top ten. Per germline, CDR1 SNHLY and CDR2 FYNNEI. The CDR3 runs 14 residues. Germline trimming cut 3 bases from V and 5 bases from J; bases unmatched to any gene: 5. The V and J genes are TRBV2 and TRBJ2-7; 9 nucleotides agree with TRBD1. Sample: peripheral blood. The TCR originated in a woman in her 30s who had recovered from COVID-19. CDR3 nucleotides: TGTGCCAGCAGTGACAGGACAGGGGACAACGAGCAGTACTTC. This encodes CASSDRTGDNEQYF. The whole variable domain, filled in from reference TRBV2 and TRBJ2-7, reads EPEVTQTPSHQVTQMGQEVILRCVPISNHLYFYWYRQILGQKVEFLVSFYNNEISEKSEIFDDQFSVERPDGSNFTLKIRSTKLEDSAMYFCASSDRTGDNEQYFGPGTRLTVT.